This TCR beta chain was retrieved from a study of cytomegalovirus exposure and HLA in healthy donors. General study points: In a later analysis, DRB1 alleles had the most associated TCRs; HLA-C alleles the fewest. The study listed approximately 170 cytomegalovirus-associated TCR beta chains.

About this clone itself: Its antigen is not identified.

Amplification used 60 Vbeta primers and 13 Jbeta primers. Here immunoSEQ multiplex PCR was the method, and the copy in TCRdb shows in-frame clones only, minus some. The sample lists about 150,000 clones; 65% to 85% were seen once. The V and J ends lost 1 base and 3 bases respectively, with 14 bases between them. CDR1 SGHTA and CDR2 FQGNSA come from the germline V gene. The CDR3 sequence is 16 residues long. Donors likely had unrecorded immune exposures despite being nominally healthy when sampled. The gene calls are TRBV7-2 and TRBJ2-3; tentatively, D is TRBD2 (7 bases). This clonotype was obtained from a man younger than 35 in good health and CMV-seronegative. The sample was PBMCs. CDR3 sequence: CASSLVWGGQTDTQYF. DNA for the CDR3: TGTGCCAGCAGCTTAGTGTGGGGGGGGCAGACAGATACGCAGTATTTT.